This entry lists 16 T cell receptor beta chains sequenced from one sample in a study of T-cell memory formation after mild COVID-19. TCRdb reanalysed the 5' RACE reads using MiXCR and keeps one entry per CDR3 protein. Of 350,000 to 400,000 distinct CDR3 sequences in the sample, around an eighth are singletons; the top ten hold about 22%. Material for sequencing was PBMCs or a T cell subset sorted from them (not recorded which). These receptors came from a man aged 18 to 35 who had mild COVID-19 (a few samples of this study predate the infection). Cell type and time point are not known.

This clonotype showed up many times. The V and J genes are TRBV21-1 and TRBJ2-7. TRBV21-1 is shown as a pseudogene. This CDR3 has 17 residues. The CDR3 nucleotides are TGTGCCAGCAGCAAAGATCGGTGGCTGACCTTGGCTAACGAGCAGTACGTC. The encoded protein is CASSKDRWLTLANEQYV.

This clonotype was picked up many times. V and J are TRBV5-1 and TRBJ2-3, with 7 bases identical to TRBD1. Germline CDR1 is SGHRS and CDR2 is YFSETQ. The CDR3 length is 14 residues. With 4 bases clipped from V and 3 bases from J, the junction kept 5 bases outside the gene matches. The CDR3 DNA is TGCGCCAGCAGCCCGGGACAGTTTACAGATACGCAGTATTTT. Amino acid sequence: CASSPGQFTDTQYF.

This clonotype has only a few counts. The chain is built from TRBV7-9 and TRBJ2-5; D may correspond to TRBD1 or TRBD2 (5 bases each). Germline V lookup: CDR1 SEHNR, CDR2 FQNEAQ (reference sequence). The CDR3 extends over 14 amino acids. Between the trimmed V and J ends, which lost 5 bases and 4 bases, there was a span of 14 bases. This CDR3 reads CASSRGYVAETQYF. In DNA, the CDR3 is TGTGCCAGCAGCCGGGGCTACGTGGCAGAGACCCAGTACTTC.

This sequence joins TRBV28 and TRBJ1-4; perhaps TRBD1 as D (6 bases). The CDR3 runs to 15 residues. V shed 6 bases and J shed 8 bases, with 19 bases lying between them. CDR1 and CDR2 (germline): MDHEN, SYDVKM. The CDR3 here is CASRDPGDTSEKLFF. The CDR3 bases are TGTGCCAGCAGAGACCCAGGGGATACCTCCGAAAAACTGTTTTTT. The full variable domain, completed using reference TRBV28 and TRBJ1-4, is DVKVTQSSRYLVKRTGEKVFLECVQDMDHENMFWYRQDPGLGLRLIYFSYDVKMKEKGDIPEGYSVSREKKERFSLILESASTNQTSMYLCASRDPGDTSEKLFFGSGTQLSVL.

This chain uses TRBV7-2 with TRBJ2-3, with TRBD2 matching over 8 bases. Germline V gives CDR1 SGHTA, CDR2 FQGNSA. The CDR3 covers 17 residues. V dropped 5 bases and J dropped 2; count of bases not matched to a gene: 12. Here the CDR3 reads CASSPRLAGGFTDTQYF. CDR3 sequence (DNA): TGTGCCAGCAGCCCTCGACTGGCGGGGGGTTTCACAGATACGCAGTATTTT. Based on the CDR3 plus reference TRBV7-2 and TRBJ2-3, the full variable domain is GAGVSQSPSNKVTEKGKDVELRCDPISGHTALYWYRQSLGQGLEFLIYFQGNSAPDKSGLPSDRFSAERTGGSVSTLTIQRTQQEDSAVYLCASSPRLAGGFTDTQYFGPGTRLTVL.

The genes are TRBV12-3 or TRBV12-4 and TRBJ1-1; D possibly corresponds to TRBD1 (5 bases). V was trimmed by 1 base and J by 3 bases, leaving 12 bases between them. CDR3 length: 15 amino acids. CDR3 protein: CASSLGRGRYTEAFF. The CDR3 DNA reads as TGTGCCAGCAGTTTAGGGAGGGGCAGGTACACTGAAGCTTTCTTT.

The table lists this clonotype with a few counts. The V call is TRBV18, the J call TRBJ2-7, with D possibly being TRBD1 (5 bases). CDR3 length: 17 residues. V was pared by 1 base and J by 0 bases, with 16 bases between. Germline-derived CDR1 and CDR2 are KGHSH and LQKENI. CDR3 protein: CASSPLSGKQASYEQYF. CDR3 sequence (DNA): TGTGCCAGCTCACCACTGTCAGGGAAGCAGGCCTCCTACGAGCAGTACTTC.

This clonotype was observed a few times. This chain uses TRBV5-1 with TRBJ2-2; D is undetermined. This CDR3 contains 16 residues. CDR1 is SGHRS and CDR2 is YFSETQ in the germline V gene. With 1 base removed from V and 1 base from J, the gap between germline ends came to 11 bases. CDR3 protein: CASSLTEFLNTGELFF. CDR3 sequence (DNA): TGCGCCAGCAGCTTGACCGAGTTTTTGAACACCGGGGAGCTGTTTTTT.

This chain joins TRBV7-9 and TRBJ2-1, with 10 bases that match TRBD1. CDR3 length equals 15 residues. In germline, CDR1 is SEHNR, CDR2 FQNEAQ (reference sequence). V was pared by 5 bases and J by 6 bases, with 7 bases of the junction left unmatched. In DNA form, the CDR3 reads TGTGCCAGCAGCCGGTCCCGGGACAGGGGCAATGAGCAGTTCTTC. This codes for CASSRSRDRGNEQFF.

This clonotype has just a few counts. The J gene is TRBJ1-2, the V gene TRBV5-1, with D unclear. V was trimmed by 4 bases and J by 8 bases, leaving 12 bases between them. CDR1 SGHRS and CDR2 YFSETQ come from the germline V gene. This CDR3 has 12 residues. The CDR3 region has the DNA TGCGCCAGCAGCCCATCTCGGGAAGGCTACACCTTC. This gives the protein CASSPSREGYTF.

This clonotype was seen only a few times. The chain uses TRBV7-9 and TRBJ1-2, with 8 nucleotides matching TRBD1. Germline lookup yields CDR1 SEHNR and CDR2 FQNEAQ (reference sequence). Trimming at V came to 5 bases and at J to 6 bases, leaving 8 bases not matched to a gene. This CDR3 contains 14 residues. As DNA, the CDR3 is TGTGCCAGCAGCCCGTTCGCAGGGGGCGATGGCTACACCTTC. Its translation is CASSPFAGGDGYTF. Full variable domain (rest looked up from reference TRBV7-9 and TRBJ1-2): DTGVSQNPRHKITKRGQNVTFRCDPISEHNRLYWYRQTLGQGPEFLTYFQNEAQLEKSRLLSDRFSAERPKGSFSTLEIQRTEQGDSAMYLCASSPFAGGDGYTFGSGTRLTVV.

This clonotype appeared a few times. The CDR3 DNA sequence: TGCGCCAGCAGCCAAGCGGGGGATCAGCCCCAGCATTTT. This codes for CASSQAGDQPQHF. The J gene is TRBJ1-5, the V gene TRBV5-1, with a weak D call TRBD1 (5 bases). This CDR3 has 13 residues. The V and J ends lost 4 bases and 5 bases respectively, with 10 bases between them. Looked up from germline, CDR1 is SGHRS and CDR2 is YFSETQ.

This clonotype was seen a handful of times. The CDR3 here is CSARDMRSYEQYV. The CDR3, as DNA: TGCAGTGCTAGAGATATGCGTTCCTACGAGCAGTACGTC. The V and J genes are TRBV20-1 and TRBJ2-7; D is ambiguous. V shed 0 bases and J shed 1 base, with 7 bases lying between them. The CDR3 is 13 amino acids. Germline-derived CDR1 and CDR2 are DFQATT and SNEGSKA (reference sequence).

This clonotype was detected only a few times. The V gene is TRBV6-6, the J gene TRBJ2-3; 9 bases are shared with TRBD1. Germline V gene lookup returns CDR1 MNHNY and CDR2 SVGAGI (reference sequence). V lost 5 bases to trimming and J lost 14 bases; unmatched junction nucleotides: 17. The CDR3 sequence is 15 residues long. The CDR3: CASSNWGQGPPLLYF. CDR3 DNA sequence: TGTGCCAGCAGTAACTGGGGACAGGGACCCCCGCTCCTGTATTTT.

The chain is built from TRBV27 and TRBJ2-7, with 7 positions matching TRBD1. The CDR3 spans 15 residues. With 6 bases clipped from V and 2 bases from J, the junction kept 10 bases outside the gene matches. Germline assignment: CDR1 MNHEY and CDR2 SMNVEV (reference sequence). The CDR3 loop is CASRKQGFAAYEQYV. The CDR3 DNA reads TGTGCCAGCAGGAAACAGGGGTTCGCGGCCTACGAGCAGTACGTC.

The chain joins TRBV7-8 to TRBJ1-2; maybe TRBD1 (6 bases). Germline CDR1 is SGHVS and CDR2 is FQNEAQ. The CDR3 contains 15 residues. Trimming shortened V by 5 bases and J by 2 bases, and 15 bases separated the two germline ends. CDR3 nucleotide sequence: TGTGCCAGCAGCCCCGGGGGGGGGCTGAACTATGGCTACACCTTC. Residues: CASSPGGGLNYGYTF. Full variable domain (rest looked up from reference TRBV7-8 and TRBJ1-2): GAGVSQSPRYKVAKRGQDVALRCDPISGHVSLFWYQQALGQGPEFLTYFQNEAQLDKSGLPSDRFFAERPEGSVSTLKIQRTQQEDSAVYLCASSPGGGLNYGYTFGSGTRLTVV.